The 10 T cell receptor beta chains below were found in one sample sequenced in a study of T cell responses to AZD1222 COVID-19 vaccine. This table comes from immunoSEQ multiplex PCR, and its TCRdb copy is limited to in-frame clones, with some not included. The data contain some 150,000 clones, about 90% of them singletons. The input for sequencing was peripheral blood, taken on day 0 of AZD1222 vaccination. Receptor source: an adult in good health.

This chain uses TRBV5-1 with TRBJ1-1; D gene unclear. The CDR3 sequence is 13 residues long. Trimming stripped 1 base from V and 4 bases from J, with 8 bases between. In germline, CDR1 is SGHRS, CDR2 YFSETQ. DNA for the CDR3: TGCGCCAGCAGCTTGTCGGAGAGCACTGAAGCTTTCTTT. Amino acids: CASSLSESTEAFF.

This clone was detected a few times. The V gene is TRBV25-1, the J gene TRBJ2-1; TRBD2 is a possible D gene (6 bases). V lost 3 bases to trimming and J lost 9 bases, with 12 bases between them. The CDR3 is 13 residues long. Per the germline V gene, CDR1 is MGHDK and CDR2 is SYGVNS. The CDR3: CASSDLAKGEQFF. The CDR3 nucleotides are TGTGCCAGCAGTGACCTAGCGAAGGGTGAGCAGTTCTTC.

This clone has more than one count but fewer than ten. V is TRBV29-1 and J is TRBJ2-5, with 7 bases identical to TRBD1. The germline V gene has CDR1 SQVTM and CDR2 ANQGSEA. This CDR3 has 14 residues. Trimming removed 4 bases from V and 1 base from J; junction bases left unmatched: 6. The CDR3, as DNA: TGCAGCGTTGGTTCAGGGGGTTTCCAAGAGACCCAGTACTTC. It codes for CSVGSGGFQETQYF. The full variable domain, completed using reference TRBV29-1 and TRBJ2-5, is SAVISQKPSRDICQRGTSLTIQCQVDSQVTMMFWYRQQPGQSLTLIATANQGSEATYESGFVIDKFPISRPNLTFSTLTVSNMSPEDSSIYLCSVGSGGFQETQYFGPGTRLLVL.

V and J are TRBV11-2 and TRBJ1-5; TRBD1 is a possible D gene (6 bases). The CDR3 contains 15 residues. Trimming removed 5 bases at V and 2 bases at J, with 13 bases between. The germline V gene encodes CDR1 SGHAT and CDR2 FQNNGV. The chain's CDR3 is CASSLAGGRNQPQHF. In DNA, the CDR3 is TGTGCCAGCAGCCTGGCGGGGGGCCGCAATCAGCCCCAGCATTTT. The complete variable domain, with remaining parts taken from reference TRBV11-2 and TRBJ1-5, reads EAGVAQSPRYKIIEKRQSVAFWCNPISGHATLYWYQQILGQGPKLLIQFQNNGVVDDSQLPKDRFSAERLKGVDSTLKIQPAKLEDSAVYLCASSLAGGRNQPQHFGDGTRLSIL.

By share of the sample, this clone is medium-sized. J is TRBJ1-6 and V is TRBV2; maybe TRBD1 (6 bases). Looked up from germline, CDR1 is SNHLY and CDR2 is FYNNEI. CDR3 length equals 15 residues. V was trimmed by 7 bases and J by 3 bases, leaving 13 bases between them. CDR3 residues: CASKGGGFYNSPLHF. CDR3 in DNA: TGTGCCAGCAAGGGCGGGGGCTTCTATAATTCACCCCTCCACTTT. Full variable domain (remainder filled in from reference TRBV2 and TRBJ1-6): EPEVTQTPSHQVTQMGQEVILRCVPISNHLYFYWYRQILGQKVEFLVSFYNNEISEKSEIFDDQFSVERPDGSNFTLKIRSTKLEDSAMYFCASKGGGFYNSPLHFGNGTRLTVT.

The CDR3 protein is CASSAPQAEGVGYGYTF. In nucleotides, the CDR3 is TGTGCCAGCAGCGCACCCCAGGCAGAAGGGGTGGGCTATGGCTACACCTTC. The chain recombines TRBV9 with TRBJ1-2, with a possible D match to TRBD1 (5 bases). The CDR3 extends over 17 amino acids. Per the germline V gene, CDR1 is SGDLS and CDR2 is YYNGEE. Trimming left V 3 bases short and J 4 bases short, with 22 bases between.

This clone was observed a handful of times. The genes are TRBV3-1 (or the pseudogene TRBV3-2) and TRBJ1-1; TRBD1 aligns across 9 bases. From germline, CDR1 is LGHDT and CDR2 YNNKEL (reference sequence). CDR3 length equals 14 residues. V lost 4 bases to trimming and J lost 4 bases; unmatched junction nucleotides: 4. CDR3 nucleotides: TGTGCCAGCAGCCGGACGACAGGGGGCACTGAAGCTTTCTTT. This encodes CASSRTTGGTEAFF.

This clone was picked up a small number of times. The chain employs TRBV6-5 and TRBJ1-2; D is perhaps TRBD1 (5 bases). The CDR3 consists of 14 residues. V was trimmed by 0 bases and J by 7 bases, leaving 12 bases between them. Germline CDR1 MNHEY, CDR2 SVGAGI. The CDR3, as DNA: TGTGCCAGCAGTTACTCGTCGGGGGTCTCTGGCTACACCTTC. It codes for CASSYSSGVSGYTF.

This clone was seen just once. J is TRBJ1-6 and V is TRBV14, with 11 bases fitting TRBD1. The V segment lost 3 bases and the J segment 5 bases; nucleotides outside the gene matches: 0. The CDR3 runs to 15 residues. Germline CDR1 is SGHDN and CDR2 is FVKESK. The CDR3, as DNA: TGTGCCAGCAGCCAGGGACAGGGGGATAATTCACCCCTCCACTTT. Protein product: CASSQGQGDNSPLHF. Variable domain in full (rest from reference TRBV14 and TRBJ1-6): EAGVTQFPSHSVIEKGQTVTLRCDPISGHDNLYWYRRVMGKEIKFLLHFVKESKQDESGMPNNRFLAERTGGTYSTLKVQPAELEDSGVYFCASSQGQGDNSPLHFGNGTRLTVT.

The chain joins TRBV10-1 to TRBJ2-3; D remains unclear. Per germline, CDR1 WNHNN and CDR2 SYGVQD (reference sequence). The V end lost 2 bases, the J end lost 2 bases, and 2 bases lay between the germline ends. The CDR3 length is 12 residues. The CDR3 loop reads CASSEATDTQYF. Written as DNA, the CDR3 is TGCGCCAGCAGTGAGGCCACAGATACGCAGTATTTT.